This passage covers 7 T cell receptor beta chains from one sample sequenced in a study of shared T cell receptors in the human thymus. Clones were read by immunoSEQ multiplex PCR, and TCRdb kept only the in-frame ones, dropping some. The table lists 500,000 to 750,000 clones, 85% to 90% of them singletons, with 0.01% in the top ten. This sample was also put to use in a study of human thymus T cells.

Sample: thymocytes. The receptors here all came from a boy under two years old with a congenital heart defect.

The genes are TRBV7-9 and TRBJ1-2; D is possibly TRBD1 (5 bases). Per the germline V gene, CDR1 is SEHNR and CDR2 is FQNEAQ (reference sequence). This CDR3 has 15 amino acids. V was pared by 5 bases and J by 3 bases, with 16 bases between. CDR3 sequence (DNA): TGTGCCAGCAGCGTTGAGCCAGGGTTCCACTATGGCTACACCTTC. Its translation: CASSVEPGFHYGYTF.

V usage is TRBV11-2 and J usage is TRBJ2-7; 8 nucleotides agree with TRBD2. With 1 base clipped from V and 2 bases from J, the junction kept 4 bases outside the gene matches. Germline V CDR1 and CDR2: SGHAT, FQNNGV. This CDR3 is built from 15 residues. The CDR3 sequence: CASSLGGSGAYEQYF. DNA for the CDR3: TGTGCCAGCAGCTTAGGGGGTAGCGGGGCCTACGAGCAGTACTTC.

The J gene is TRBJ2-5, the V gene TRBV5-1, with 7 bases fitting TRBD2. V lost 0 bases, J lost 5 bases, and 10 bases stayed unmatched. Looked up from germline, CDR1 is SGHRS and CDR2 is YFSETQ. The CDR3 has 16 residues. CDR3 bases: TGCGCCAGCAGCTTGGGGCCAGGGAGGCGGGGGGAGACCCAGTACTTC. Amino acids: CASSLGPGRRGETQYF. Using reference TRBV5-1 and TRBJ2-5 for the parts outside the CDR3, the full variable domain is KAGVTQTPRYLIKTRGQQVTLSCSPISGHRSVSWYQQTPGQGLQFLFEYFSETQRNKGNFPGRFSGRQFSNSRSEMNVSTLELGDSALYLCASSLGPGRRGETQYFGPGTRLLVL.

Here the CDR3 DNA reads TGTGCCAGCAGCCAAGATCGGGCAGGGGAACCCGAAGCTTTCTTT. Its protein product is CASSQDRAGEPEAFF. The chain joins TRBV14 to TRBJ1-1; D may be TRBD1 (6 bases). Germline loops: CDR1 SGHDN, CDR2 FVKESK. CDR3 size: 15 residues. Trimming stripped 0 bases from V and 8 bases from J, with 16 bases between.

The V call is TRBV6-5, the J call TRBJ1-1; 11 bases match TRBD1. The CDR3 covers 15 residues. The germline CDR1 and CDR2 sequences are MNHEY and SVGAGI. The ends lost 4 bases at V and 4 bases at J; junction bases unmatched: 5. This CDR3 reads CASSSGQGAVTEAFF. CDR3 nucleotide sequence: TGTGCCAGCAGTTCCGGACAGGGGGCGGTCACTGAAGCTTTCTTT.

The chain employs TRBV7-9 and TRBJ2-7; TRBD2 agrees at 13 bases. V gave up 5 bases and J gave up 0 bases; unmatched junction bases: 13. CDR1 SEHNR and CDR2 FQNEAQ come from the germline V gene (reference sequence). The CDR3 covers 19 residues. As DNA, the CDR3 is TGTGCCAGCAGCCCCATAAGGACTAGCGGGAGAGGGAGCTCCTACGAGCAGTACTTC. This codes for CASSPIRTSGRGSSYEQYF.

This rearrangement joins TRBV28 to TRBJ1-5, with D perhaps TRBD1 (6 bases). The CDR3 totals 15 residues. Germline-derived CDR1 and CDR2 are MDHEN and SYDVKM. V gave up 3 bases and J gave up 1 base, with 10 bases separating them. This chain's CDR3 is CASSLRDKSNQPQHF. As DNA, the CDR3 is TGTGCCAGCAGTTTGAGGGACAAGAGCAATCAGCCCCAGCATTTT. Filled out from reference TRBV28 and TRBJ1-5, the complete variable domain reads DVKVTQSSRYLVKRTGEKVFLECVQDMDHENMFWYRQDPGLGLRLIYFSYDVKMKEKGDIPEGYSVSREKKERFSLILESASTNQTSMYLCASSLRDKSNQPQHFGDGTRLSIL.